The 6 T cell receptor beta chains presented below share a single source sample, sequenced in a study of blood T cell repertoires in COVID-19. Assay used: immunoSEQ multiplex PCR; TCRdb lists only in-frame clones, some missing. This sample has a few hundred thousand clones, with 85% to 90% found just once. The source material was peripheral blood. These receptors were obtained from a man between 50 and 59 years old with acute or convalescent COVID-19.

In this sample, this clone turned up once. The CDR3 bases are TGTGCCAGCAGCGCGGGAAACTACGAGCAGTACTTC. Its translation is CASSAGNYEQYF. J is TRBJ2-7 and V is TRBV6-5, with a tentative D call TRBD2 (6 bases). This CDR3 is 12 amino acids long. Per germline, CDR1 MNHEY and CDR2 SVGAGI. V shed 6 bases and J shed 3 bases, with 9 bases lying between them.

This chain links TRBV19 with TRBJ1-2; possibly TRBD1 for D (6 bases). The CDR3 has 14 residues. V lost 1 base and J 2 bases, leaving 8 bases between the germline ends. Germline-derived CDR1 and CDR2 are LNHDA and SQIVND (reference sequence). In DNA form, the CDR3 reads TGTGCCAGTAGTATAGGAGGGGGAAACTATGGCTACACCTTC. Its translation: CASSIGGGNYGYTF.

The chain is built from TRBV27 and TRBJ1-1; no definite D call. CDR3 length: 14 residues. Germline V gene lookup returns CDR1 MNHEY and CDR2 SMNVEV (reference sequence). V lost 5 bases, J lost 4 bases, and 14 bases lay in between. This CDR3 reads CASSTPDKFTEAFF. For the CDR3, the DNA is TGTGCCAGCAGTACCCCTGACAAATTCACTGAAGCTTTCTTT.

This clone was counted only a few times. CDR3 DNA: TGTGCCAGCAGCTCCACAGGCTTAACTAATGAAAAACTGTTTTTT. Protein sequence: CASSSTGLTNEKLFF. The gene calls are TRBV7-2 and TRBJ1-4; D is perhaps TRBD1 (5 bases). The CDR3 runs to 15 residues. Germline CDR1 reads SGHTA; CDR2 reads FQGNSA. Trimming took 4 bases from V and 1 from J, leaving 10 bases between them.

This sequence joins TRBV5-4 and TRBJ2-2; the match to TRBD2 covers 9 bases. J lost 5 bases, V lost 4 bases, and 6 bases had no gene match. The CDR3 contains 15 residues. The germline gives CDR1 SGHNT, CDR2 YYREEE (reference sequence). CDR3 DNA sequence: TGTGCCAGCAGCCCAGGACTAGCGAGAACCGGGGAGCTGTTTTTT. Translation: CASSPGLARTGELFF.

This chain uses TRBV7-2 with TRBJ2-1, with 9 nucleotides matching TRBD2. Unmatched junction bases numbered 5, after V lost 9 bases and J lost 5 bases. Looked up from germline, CDR1 is SGHTA and CDR2 is FQGNSA. This CDR3 comprises 13 residues. This CDR3 is CASGTSLNNEQFF. CDR3 DNA: TGTGCCAGTGGGACTAGCCTGAACAATGAGCAGTTCTTC.